The T cell receptor (beta chain) described here comes from a study of T cells in tuberculosis. Here immunoSEQ multiplex PCR was the method, and the copy in TCRdb shows in-frame clones only, minus some. The sample records under 45,000 clones, approximately 90% being singletons. The CDR3 totals 20 residues. Per germline, CDR1 LGHNA and CDR2 YNFKEQ. The trim removed 5 bases at V and 6 bases at J, leaving 25 bases unmatched. The time point: new active TB diagnosis, blood taken before or within 7 days of starting treatment. The sample was PBMCs, taken at tuberculosis diagnosis. The receptor was isolated from an adult with tuberculosis. The V gene is TRBV4-2, the J gene TRBJ2-3, with 8 bases lining up with TRBD2. CDR3 loop: CASSSYRSEVAGSGGDTQYF. In nucleotides, the CDR3 is TGTGCCAGCAGCTCCTACAGGTCGGAAGTAGCGGGGTCCGGCGGTGATACGCAGTATTTT.